This paragraph reports one T cell receptor (beta chain). Sequencing was performed with immunoSEQ multiplex PCR; in TCRdb, only in-frame clones are kept and a portion is missing. This sample has 50,000 to 60,000 clones, with 90% found just once. These data belong to a study of T cell changes during pregnancy in multiple sclerosis. The length of the CDR3 is 18 residues. CDR1 and CDR2 (germline): SGHRS, YFSETQ. After removal of 0 bases from V and 4 bases from J, the junction contained 9 bases not matched to a gene. The sequenced sample was CD4+ T cells from peripheral blood mononuclear cells, obtained in the first trimester of pregnancy. The chain has TRBV5-1 and TRBJ1-4; 10 bases map to TRBD1. This clonotype was sampled from a female donor with multiple sclerosis, enrolled in a pregnancy study. CDR3 in amino acids: CASSLAGQGGSFNEKLFF. The CDR3 DNA reads TGCGCCAGCAGCTTGGCTGGACAGGGGGGAAGTTTTAATGAAAAACTGTTTTTT.